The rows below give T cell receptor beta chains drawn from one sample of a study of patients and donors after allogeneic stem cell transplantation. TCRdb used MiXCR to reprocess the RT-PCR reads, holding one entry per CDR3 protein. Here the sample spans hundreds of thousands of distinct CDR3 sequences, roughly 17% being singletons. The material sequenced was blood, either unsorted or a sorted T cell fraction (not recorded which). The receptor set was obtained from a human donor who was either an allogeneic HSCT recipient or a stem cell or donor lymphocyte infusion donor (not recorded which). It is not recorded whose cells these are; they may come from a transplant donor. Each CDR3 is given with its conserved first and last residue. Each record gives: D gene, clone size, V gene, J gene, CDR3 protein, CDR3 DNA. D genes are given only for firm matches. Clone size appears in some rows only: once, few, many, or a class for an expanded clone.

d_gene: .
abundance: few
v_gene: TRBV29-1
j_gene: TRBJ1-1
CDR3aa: CSARLGATTEAFF
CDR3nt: TGCAGCGCACGCCTCGGGGCTACCACTGAAGCTTTCTTT

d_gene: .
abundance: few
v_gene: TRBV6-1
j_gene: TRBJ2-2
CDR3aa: CASSEVRVSGKGNTGELFF
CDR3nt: TGTGCCAGCAGTGAAGTCAGGGTCTCGGGGAAAGGAAATACCGGGGAGCTGTTTTTT

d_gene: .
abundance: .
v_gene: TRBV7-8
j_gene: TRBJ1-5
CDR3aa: CASSLDMISNQPQHF
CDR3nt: TGTGCCAGCAGCTTAGACATGATTAGCAATCAGCCCCAGCATTTT

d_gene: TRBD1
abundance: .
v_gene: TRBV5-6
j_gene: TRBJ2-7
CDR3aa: CASGRDRGTYEQYF
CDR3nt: TGTGCCAGCGGCCGGGACAGGGGAACCTACGAGCAGTACTTC

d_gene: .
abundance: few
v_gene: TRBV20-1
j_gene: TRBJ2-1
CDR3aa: CSAYMLAQNSYNEQFF
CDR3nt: TGCAGTGCTTATATGTTAGCGCAGAACTCCTACAATGAGCAGTTCTTC

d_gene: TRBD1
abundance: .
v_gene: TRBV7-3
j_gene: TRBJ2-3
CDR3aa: CASSSLDRGGADTQYF
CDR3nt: TGTGCCAGCAGCTCACTCGACAGGGGTGGCGCAGATACGCAGTATTTT

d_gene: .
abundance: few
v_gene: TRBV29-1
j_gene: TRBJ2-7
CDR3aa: CSVGSLTAGYEQYF
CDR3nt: TGCAGCGTAGGGTCTTTAACGGCTGGGTACGAGCAGTACTTC

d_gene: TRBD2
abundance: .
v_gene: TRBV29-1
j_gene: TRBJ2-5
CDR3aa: CSKRLAGRQETQYF
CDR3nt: TGCAGCAAACGACTAGCGGGACGTCAAGAGACCCAGTACTTC

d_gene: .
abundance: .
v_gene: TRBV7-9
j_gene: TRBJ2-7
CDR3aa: CASSSLRQDGSYEQYF
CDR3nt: TGTGCCAGCAGCTCTCTAAGACAGGATGGCTCCTACGAGCAGTACTTC

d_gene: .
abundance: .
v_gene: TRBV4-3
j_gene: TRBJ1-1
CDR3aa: CASSQDPLGNTEAFF
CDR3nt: TGCGCCAGCAGCCAAGATCCGTTGGGGAACACTGAAGCTTTCTTT

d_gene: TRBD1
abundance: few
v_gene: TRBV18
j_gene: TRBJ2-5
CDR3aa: CASSPSPGQGGETQYF
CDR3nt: TGTGCCAGCTCACCGTCACCGGGACAGGGAGGGGAGACCCAGTACTTC

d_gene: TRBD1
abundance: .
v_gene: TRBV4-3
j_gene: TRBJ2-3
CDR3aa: CASSQDTRGLTDTQYF
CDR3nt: TGCGCCAGCAGCCAAGATACCAGGGGGCTAACAGATACGCAGTATTTT

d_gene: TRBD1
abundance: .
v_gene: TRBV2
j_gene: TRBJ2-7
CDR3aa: CASSEALWTGAPPYEQYF
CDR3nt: TGTGCCAGCAGTGAAGCGCTCTGGACAGGGGCACCCCCCTACGAGCAGTACTTC

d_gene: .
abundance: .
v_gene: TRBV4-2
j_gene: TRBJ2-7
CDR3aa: CASSQEIRGRGSYEQYF
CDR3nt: TGTGCCAGCAGCCAAGAAATTAGGGGCAGGGGCTCCTACGAGCAGTACTTC

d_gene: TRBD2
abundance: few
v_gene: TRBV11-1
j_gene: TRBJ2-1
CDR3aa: CASSPDKGLAGVYNEQFF
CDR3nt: TGTGCCAGCAGCCCAGATAAGGGACTAGCGGGGGTCTACAATGAGCAGTTCTTC

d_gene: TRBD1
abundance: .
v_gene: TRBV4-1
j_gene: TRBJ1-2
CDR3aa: CASSSMTGGDPGYTF
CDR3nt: TGCGCCAGCAGCTCTATGACAGGGGGTGACCCTGGCTACACCTTC

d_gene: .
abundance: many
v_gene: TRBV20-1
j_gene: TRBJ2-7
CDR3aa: CSARLSYEQYF
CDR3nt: TGCAGTGCTAGACTCTCCTACGAGCAGTACTTC

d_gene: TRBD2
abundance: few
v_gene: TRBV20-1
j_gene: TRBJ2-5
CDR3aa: CSARDGVAGVRETQYF
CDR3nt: TGCAGTGCTAGAGATGGGGTAGCGGGAGTTAGGGAGACCCAGTACTTC

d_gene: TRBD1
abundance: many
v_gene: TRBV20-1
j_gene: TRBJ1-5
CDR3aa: CSATRDRGAKGNQPQHF
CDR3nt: TGCAGTGCTACACGGGACAGGGGCGCGAAGGGCAATCAGCCCCAGCATTTT

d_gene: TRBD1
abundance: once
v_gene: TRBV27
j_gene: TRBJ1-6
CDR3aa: CASSLFQGAFSYNSPLHF
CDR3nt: TGTGCCAGCAGTTTATTCCAGGGGGCTTTCTCCTATAATTCACCCCTCCACTTT

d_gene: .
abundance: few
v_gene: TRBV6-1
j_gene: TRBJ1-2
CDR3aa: CASSEWDPFVGYTF
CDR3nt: TGTGCCAGCAGTGAATGGGATCCTTTCGTGGGCTACACCTTC

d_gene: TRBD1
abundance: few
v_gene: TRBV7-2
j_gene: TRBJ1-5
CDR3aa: CASSRGWGQGFNQPQHF
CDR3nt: TGTGCCAGCAGCCGGGGGTGGGGACAGGGGTTCAATCAGCCCCAGCATTTT